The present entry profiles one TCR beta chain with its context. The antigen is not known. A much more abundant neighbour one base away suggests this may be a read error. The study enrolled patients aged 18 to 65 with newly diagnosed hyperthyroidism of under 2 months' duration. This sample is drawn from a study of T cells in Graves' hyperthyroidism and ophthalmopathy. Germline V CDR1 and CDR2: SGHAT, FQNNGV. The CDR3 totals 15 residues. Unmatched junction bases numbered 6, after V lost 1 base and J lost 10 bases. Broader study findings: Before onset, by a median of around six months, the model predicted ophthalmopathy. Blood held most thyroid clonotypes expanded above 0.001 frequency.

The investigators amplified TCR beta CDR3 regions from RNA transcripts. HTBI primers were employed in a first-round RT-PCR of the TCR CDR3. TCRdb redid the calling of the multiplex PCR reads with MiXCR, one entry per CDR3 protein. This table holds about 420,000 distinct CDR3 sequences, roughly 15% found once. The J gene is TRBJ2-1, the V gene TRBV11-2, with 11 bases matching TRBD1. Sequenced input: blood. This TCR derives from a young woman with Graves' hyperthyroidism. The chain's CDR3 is CASSLVGTGGHEQFF. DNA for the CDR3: TGTGCCAGCAGCTTAGTAGGGACAGGGGGACACGAGCAGTTCTTC.